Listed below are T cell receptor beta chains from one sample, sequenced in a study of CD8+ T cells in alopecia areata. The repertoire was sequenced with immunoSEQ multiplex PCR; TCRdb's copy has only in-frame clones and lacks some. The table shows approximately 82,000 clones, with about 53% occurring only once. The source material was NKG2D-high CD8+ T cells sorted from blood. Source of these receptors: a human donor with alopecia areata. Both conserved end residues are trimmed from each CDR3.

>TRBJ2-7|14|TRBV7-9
ASSGFRWDSSYEQY
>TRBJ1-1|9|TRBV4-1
ASSRGTEAF
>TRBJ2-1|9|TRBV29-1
SVELANEQF
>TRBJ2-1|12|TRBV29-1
SVIAGLSYNEQF
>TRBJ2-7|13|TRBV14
ASSQGPIGSYEQY
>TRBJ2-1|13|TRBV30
AWSAGQGAGNEQF
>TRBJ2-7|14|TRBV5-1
ASSLDRDKDVDEQY
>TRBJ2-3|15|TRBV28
ASSPLTSGGPTDTQY
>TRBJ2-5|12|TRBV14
ASSQYPNQETQY
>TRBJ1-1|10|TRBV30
AWGTANTEAF